The table lists the clone carrying this T cell receptor (beta chain) with a few counts. Its antigen is unidentified. This sample is drawn from a study of cytomegalovirus exposure and HLA in healthy donors. Whole-study context: Samples from HLA-typed donors yielded about 85 million unique TCRs in an early data release.

Overall study results and limits: An assumption of roughly uniform sequencing depth across donors underlay the presence/absence analyses. Among the CMV-associated chains, three were confirmed in vitro as specific for CMV antigens.

The CDR3 is 15 amino acids. CDR1 and CDR2 from the germline V gene are MNHEY and SMNVEV (reference sequence). The PCR made use of 60 Vbeta and 13 Jbeta primers. The data were produced by immunoSEQ multiplex PCR, yet TCRdb's version contains in-frame clones alone and is incomplete. The data hold about 140,000 clones, with approximately 80% observed a single time. Source material: PBMCs. The chain links TRBV27 to TRBJ2-5; weak D call: TRBD1 (5 bases). Gene TRBJ2-7 matches the end of the DNA better, so the J call may be wrong. This sequence was found in a man between 35 and 55 years old in good health and CMV-seropositive. CDR3 region: CASSFQAGRPYEQYF. DNA of the CDR3: TGTGCCAGCAGTTTTCAGGCAGGGCGACCCTACGAGCAGTACTTC.